These T cell receptor beta chains were read from a single sample in a study of PD-1 blockade in classical Hodgkin lymphoma. Method: immunoSEQ multiplex PCR; TCRdb's copy keeps in-frame clones and lacks some. The repertoire holds about 20,000 clones, with more than 80% as singletons. Sequencing used CD8+ T cells from blood, obtained before the fourth cycle of nivolumab. These receptors came from a human donor with classical Hodgkin lymphoma. Both conserved end residues are part of each CDR3. The D gene is left open where the match is weak. The size of a clone is reported for some rows only, either as once, few or many, or as a class for expanded clones.

cdr3_aa cdr3_nt j_call v_call clone_size d_call
CASRTRGGANTEAFF TGTGCCAGCAGAACGAGAGGGGGGGCGAACACTGAAGCTTTCTTT TRBJ1-1 TRBV6-6 - -
CASSENTEAFF TGTGCCAGCAGTGAAAACACTGAAGCTTTCTTT TRBJ1-1 TRBV6-1 - -
CATSRETGPLGGYTF TGTGCCACCAGCAGAGAGACAGGACCCCTAGGGGGCTACACCTTC TRBJ1-2 TRBV15 - -
CASSPIRDSYNEQFF TGTGCCAGCAGCCCAATCCGGGATTCCTACAATGAGCAGTTCTTC TRBJ2-1 TRBV7-9 - -
CASSQGSGLLSGANVLTF TGCGCCAGCAGCCAAGGTTCGGGCTTACTGTCTGGGGCCAACGTCCTGACTTTC TRBJ2-6 TRBV4-3 - -
CASSQGRGIFRDSPLHF TGCGCCAGCAGCCAAGGGCGTGGGATCTTTAGGGATTCACCCCTCCACTTT TRBJ1-6 TRBV4-3 - -
CASSTGLSEAFF TGTGCCAGTAGTACGGGACTATCTGAAGCTTTCTTT TRBJ1-1 TRBV19 - -
CATSREAGHPYEQYF TGTGCCACCAGCAGAGAGGCGGGGCATCCCTACGAGCAGTACTTC TRBJ2-7 TRBV15 - -
CASSVGHNSYEQYF TGTGCCAGCAGCGTCGGACATAACTCCTACGAGCAGTACTTC TRBJ2-7 TRBV9 - -
CASGLVLTGRNTEAFF TGTGCTAGTGGTTTGGTACTTACAGGACGGAACACTGAAGCTTTCTTT TRBJ1-1 TRBV12-5 once -
CASSFGALTGGHEQYF TGTGCCAGCAGTTTTGGGGCCCTGACAGGGGGGCACGAGCAGTACTTC TRBJ2-7 TRBV27 - TRBD1
CASSLVGDGEQYF TGTGCCAGCAGCTTAGTGGGGGACGGCGAGCAGTACTTC TRBJ2-7 TRBV7-7 - -
CASSPYQTVMNTEAFF TGTGCCAGCTCACCATATCAGACAGTTATGAACACTGAAGCTTTCTTT TRBJ1-1 TRBV18 - -
CASSVVAGAEQYF TGTGCCAGCAGCGTAGTGGCAGGGGCCGAGCAGTACTTC TRBJ2-7 TRBV9 - -
CASSLALLAGARNLYNEQFF TGTGCCAGCAGCTTAGCGCTACTAGCGGGGGCCCGAAACCTTTACAATGAGCAGTTCTTC TRBJ2-1 TRBV7-6 - TRBD2
CASSTWDSTEAFF TGTGCCAGCAGCACCTGGGACAGCACTGAAGCTTTCTTT TRBJ1-1 TRBV9 - TRBD1
CASSFSPSPGLIYTF TGTGCCAGCAGTTTCAGTCCGTCCCCGGGACTCATCTACACCTTC TRBJ1-2 TRBV27 - -
CAWIEQFTGELFF TGTGCCTGGATAGAACAGTTCACCGGGGAGCTGTTTTTT TRBJ2-2 TRBV30 - -
CASKNWGANEKLFF TGCGCCAGCAAAAACTGGGGCGCTAATGAAAAACTGTTTTTT TRBJ1-4 TRBV5-1 once -
CASSAAGTGSEQYF TGTGCCAGCAGTGCCGCCGGGACAGGGAGCGAGCAGTACTTC TRBJ2-7 TRBV11-3 - TRBD1
CASSSGVLAGGPTDTQYF TGTGCCAGCAGCTCCGGGGTTCTAGCGGGGGGACCCACAGATACGCAGTATTTT TRBJ2-3 TRBV7-9 once TRBD2
CSVDEQGADYGYTF TGCAGCGTGGATGAACAGGGGGCAGACTATGGCTACACCTTC TRBJ1-2 TRBV29-1 - TRBD1
CASSQGSGAGTGELFF TGCGCCAGCAGCCAAGGATCGGGGGCGGGCACCGGGGAGCTGTTTTTT TRBJ2-2 TRBV4-1 - -
CASRRGRTSSYNSPLHF TGTGCCAGCAGAAGGGGGAGGACAAGCTCCTATAATTCACCCCTCCACTTT TRBJ1-6 TRBV14 - -
CASSLVRDRVVFYGYTF TGTGCCAGCAGCTTGGTGAGGGACAGGGTCGTCTTCTATGGCTACACCTTC TRBJ1-2 TRBV5-6 - TRBD1
CASTTSGGSYEQYF TGTGCCAGCACTACTAGCGGGGGTAGCTACGAGCAGTACTTC TRBJ2-7 TRBV27 - TRBD2
CASSVGGRLGNEQFF TGTGCCAGCAGCGTAGGGGGGAGGCTTGGCAATGAGCAGTTCTTC TRBJ2-1 TRBV9 - -
CASSVAPGTPYEQYF TGTGCCAGCAGCGTAGCGCCCGGTACCCCCTACGAGCAGTACTTC TRBJ2-7 TRBV9 - -
CASSYSRGASAEQYF TGTGCCAGCAGTTACTCGAGGGGGGCTTCCGCCGAGCAGTACTTC TRBJ2-7 TRBV6-5 few -
CASSIVQLISGNTIYF TGTGCCAGTAGTATAGTACAGCTCATCTCTGGAAACACCATATATTTT TRBJ1-3 TRBV19 once -
CASSIDGRVDSPLHF TGTGCCAGTAGTATAGACGGCAGGGTGGATTCACCCCTCCACTTT TRBJ1-6 TRBV19 - -
CASSLAGGTFYNEQFF TGCGCCAGCAGCCTAGCGGGGGGGACTTTCTACAATGAGCAGTTCTTC TRBJ2-1 TRBV4-3 once TRBD2